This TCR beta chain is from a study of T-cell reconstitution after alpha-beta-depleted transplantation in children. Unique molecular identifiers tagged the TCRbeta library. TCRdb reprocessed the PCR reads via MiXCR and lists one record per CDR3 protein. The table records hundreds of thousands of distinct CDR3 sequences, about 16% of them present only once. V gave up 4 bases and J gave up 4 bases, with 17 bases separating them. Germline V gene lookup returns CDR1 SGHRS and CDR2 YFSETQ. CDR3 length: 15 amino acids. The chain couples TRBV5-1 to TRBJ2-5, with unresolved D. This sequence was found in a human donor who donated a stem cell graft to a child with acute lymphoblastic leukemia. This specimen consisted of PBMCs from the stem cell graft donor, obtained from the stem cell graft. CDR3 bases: TGCGCCAGCAGCCCGGGTGACCGAAGTTTAGAGACCCAGTACTTC. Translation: CASSPGDRSLETQYF.